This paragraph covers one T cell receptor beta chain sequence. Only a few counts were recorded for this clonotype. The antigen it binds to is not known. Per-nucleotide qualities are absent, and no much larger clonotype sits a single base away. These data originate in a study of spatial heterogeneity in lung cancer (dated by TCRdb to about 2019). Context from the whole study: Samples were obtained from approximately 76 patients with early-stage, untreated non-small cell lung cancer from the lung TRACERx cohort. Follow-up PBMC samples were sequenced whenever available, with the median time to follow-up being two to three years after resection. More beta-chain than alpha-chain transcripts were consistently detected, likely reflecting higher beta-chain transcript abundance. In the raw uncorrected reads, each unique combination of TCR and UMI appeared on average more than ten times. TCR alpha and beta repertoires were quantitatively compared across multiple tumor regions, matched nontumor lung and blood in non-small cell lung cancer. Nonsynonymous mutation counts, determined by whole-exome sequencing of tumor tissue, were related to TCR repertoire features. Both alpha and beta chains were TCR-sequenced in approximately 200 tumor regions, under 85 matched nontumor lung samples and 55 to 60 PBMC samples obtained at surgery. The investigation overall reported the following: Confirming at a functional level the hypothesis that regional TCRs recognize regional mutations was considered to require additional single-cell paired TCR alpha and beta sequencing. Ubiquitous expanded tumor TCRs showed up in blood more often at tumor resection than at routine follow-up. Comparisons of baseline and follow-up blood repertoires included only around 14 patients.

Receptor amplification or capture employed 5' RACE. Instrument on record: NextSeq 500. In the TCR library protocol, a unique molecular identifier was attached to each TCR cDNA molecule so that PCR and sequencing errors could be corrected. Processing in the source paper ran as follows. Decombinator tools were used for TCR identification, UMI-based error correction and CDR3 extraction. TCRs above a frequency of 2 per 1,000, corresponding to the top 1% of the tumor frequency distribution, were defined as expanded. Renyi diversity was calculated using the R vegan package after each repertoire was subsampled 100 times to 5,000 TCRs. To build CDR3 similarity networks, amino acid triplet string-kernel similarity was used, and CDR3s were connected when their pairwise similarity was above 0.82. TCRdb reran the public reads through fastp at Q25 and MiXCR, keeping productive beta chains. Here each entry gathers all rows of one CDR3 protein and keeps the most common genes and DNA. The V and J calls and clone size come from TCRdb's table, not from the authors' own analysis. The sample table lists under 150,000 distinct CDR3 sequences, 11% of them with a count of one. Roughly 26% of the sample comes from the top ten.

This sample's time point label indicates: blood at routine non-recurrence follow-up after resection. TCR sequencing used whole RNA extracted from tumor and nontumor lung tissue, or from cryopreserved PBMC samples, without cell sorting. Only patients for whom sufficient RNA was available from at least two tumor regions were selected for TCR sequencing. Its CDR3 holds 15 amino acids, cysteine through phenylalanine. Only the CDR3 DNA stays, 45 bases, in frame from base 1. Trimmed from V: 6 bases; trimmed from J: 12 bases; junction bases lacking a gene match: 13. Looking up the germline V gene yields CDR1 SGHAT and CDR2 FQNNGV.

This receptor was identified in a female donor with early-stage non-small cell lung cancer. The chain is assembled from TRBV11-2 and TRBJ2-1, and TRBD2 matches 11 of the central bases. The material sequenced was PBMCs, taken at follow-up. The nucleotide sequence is TGTGCCAGCAGATCAGGTGCAGGGACTAGCGGTGGGCAGTTCTTC. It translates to CASRSGAGTSGGQFF. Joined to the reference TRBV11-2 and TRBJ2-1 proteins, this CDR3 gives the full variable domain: EAGVAQSPRYKIIEKRQSVAFWCNPISGHATLYWYQQILGQGPKLLIQFQNNGVVDDSQLPKDRFSAERLKGVDSTLKIQPAKLEDSAVYLCASRSGAGTSGGQFFGPGTRLTVL.